This record covers a single TCR beta chain. It lacks a known antigen. Nothing much larger sits one base from this clone, and base qualities are not available. This sample is part of a study of T cell changes during pregnancy in multiple sclerosis (dated by TCRdb to about 2019). Regarding the study in general: The study examined how the T cell repertoire changed over the course of pregnancy in women with multiple sclerosis.

Inclusive of the bounding cysteine and phenylalanine, the CDR3 is 14 residues long. Only the CDR3 region is kept as DNA, spanning 42 bases read in frame from base 1. CDR1 and CDR2 are read off the germline V gene as SGDLS and YYNGEE. The junction shows trimming of 0 bases on V and 8 bases on J, plus 11 bases between the germline ends. The library was built by means of the immunoSEQ multiplex PCR assay. TCRdb carries this immuneACCESS record with in-frame sequences only. Its versions omit some clonotypes, under half of them owing to an unresolved V gene in the studies checked, with the rest unexplained. The sample table contains around 70,000 clones; only one count was recorded for about 92% of them. Of the sample, 2.1% is held by the ten largest clones.

The TCR comes from a female donor in good health, enrolled as a control in a pregnancy study. The sample consisted of peripheral blood, taken in the second trimester of pregnancy. This sequence uses TRBV9 and TRBJ1-4; possibly the D gene is TRBD1, per 5 matching bases. The bases read TGTGCCAGCAGCGTAGGAAGCGGGGCCGAAAAACTGTTTTTT. Its amino acids are CASSVGSGAEKLFF.